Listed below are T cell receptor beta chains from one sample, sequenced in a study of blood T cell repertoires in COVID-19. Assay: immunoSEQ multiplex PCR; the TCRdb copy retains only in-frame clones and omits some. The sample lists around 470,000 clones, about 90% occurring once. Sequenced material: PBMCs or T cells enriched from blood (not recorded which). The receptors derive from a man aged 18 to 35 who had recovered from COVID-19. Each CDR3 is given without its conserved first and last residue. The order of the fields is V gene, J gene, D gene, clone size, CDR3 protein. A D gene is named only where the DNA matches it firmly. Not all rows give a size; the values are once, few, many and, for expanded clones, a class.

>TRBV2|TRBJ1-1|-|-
ASSEPVSHSV
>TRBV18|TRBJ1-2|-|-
ASSPPDRPSGYT
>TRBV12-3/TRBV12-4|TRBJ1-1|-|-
ASSIRGGAAF
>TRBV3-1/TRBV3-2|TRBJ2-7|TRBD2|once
ASSQVAGGSGHEQY
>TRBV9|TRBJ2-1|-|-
ASSGGRGSFHNEQF
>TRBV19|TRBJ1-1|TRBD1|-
ASSETGARTEAF
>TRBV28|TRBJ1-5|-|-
ASSPPRRPQH
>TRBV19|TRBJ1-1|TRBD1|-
ASSIARDRGPEAF
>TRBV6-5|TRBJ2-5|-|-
ASRPQGSQQETQY
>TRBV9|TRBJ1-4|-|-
ASSPGDGGVEKLF
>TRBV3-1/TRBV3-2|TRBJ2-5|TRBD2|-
ASSQGGLGVETQY
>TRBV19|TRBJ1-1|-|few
ASSMAGSMNTEAF
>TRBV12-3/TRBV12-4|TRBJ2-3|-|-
ASSQGSTDTQY
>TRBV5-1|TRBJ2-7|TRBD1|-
ASSLEGGKTYEQY
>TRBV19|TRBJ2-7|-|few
ASSMSGLSYEQY
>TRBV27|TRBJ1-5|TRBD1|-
ASGDRVHQPQH
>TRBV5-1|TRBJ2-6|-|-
ASSLGGAVANVLT
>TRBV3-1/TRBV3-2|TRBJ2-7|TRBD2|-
ATRLAGEDEQY
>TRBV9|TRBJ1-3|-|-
ASSVTDSGNTIY
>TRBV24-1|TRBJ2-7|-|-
ATSPAGDTDYEQY
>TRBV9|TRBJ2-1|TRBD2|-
ASSVVAGDYNEQF
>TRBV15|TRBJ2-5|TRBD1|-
ATSRETGGPQETQY
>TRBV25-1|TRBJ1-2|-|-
ASSERRGQGYT
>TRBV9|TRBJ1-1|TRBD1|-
ASSPQPTGSGAF
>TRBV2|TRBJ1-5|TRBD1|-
ASRKGQGANQPQH
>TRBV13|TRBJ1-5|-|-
ASSPGGSNQPQH
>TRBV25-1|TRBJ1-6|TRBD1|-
ASSDQTGNSPLH
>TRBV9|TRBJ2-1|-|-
ASSARDISYNEQF
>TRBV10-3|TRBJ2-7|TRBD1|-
AIRDGQGREQY
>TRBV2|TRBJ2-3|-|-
ASSEGGTSTDTQY
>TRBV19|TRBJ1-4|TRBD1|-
ASSILGQGEKLF
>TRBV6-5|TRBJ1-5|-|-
ASGYKPGQPQH
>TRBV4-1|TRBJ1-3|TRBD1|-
ASSQPGTGSGNTIY
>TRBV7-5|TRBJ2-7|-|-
VRSLVPRGRGEQY
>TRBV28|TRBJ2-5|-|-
ASSLSPAAKVTQY
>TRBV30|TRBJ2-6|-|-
AFLWANVLT
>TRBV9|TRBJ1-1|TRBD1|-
ASSTNRDRARDTEAF
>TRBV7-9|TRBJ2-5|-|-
ASSLLRGDQETQY
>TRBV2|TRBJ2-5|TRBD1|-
ASSDISETGGGETQY
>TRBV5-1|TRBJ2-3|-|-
ASSPRGQSTDTQY
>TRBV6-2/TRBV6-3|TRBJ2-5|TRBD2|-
ASSSPGGLAGGEGETQY